A single sample gave rise to the 5 T cell receptor beta chains below, sequenced in a study of HIV-infected children after antiretroviral therapy interruption. Treatment reported: PENTA 11 planned treatment interruption arm or continuous ART arm. RNA-based 3' RACE libraries used unique molecular identifiers. Using its own MiXCR run on the 3' RACE reads, TCRdb lists one record per CDR3 protein. The data hold about 89,000 distinct CDR3 sequences, with about 7.2% observed a single time. The sequences come from CD45RA+ CD4+ T cells from PBMCs, pooled from several time points, collected from a donor given antiretroviral therapy, either interrupted or continuous. The subset denotes: naive CD4+ CD45RA+ CD45RO- T cells. Every receptor here comes from a pool of human donors with HIV.

This clonotype was seen more than once but under ten times. The genes are TRBV6-6 and TRBJ2-5; 9 nucleotides match TRBD2. CDR3 length: 16 amino acids. Germline lookup yields CDR1 MNHNY and CDR2 SVGAGI (reference sequence). After removal of 6 bases from V and 4 bases from J, the junction contained 12 bases not matched to a gene. The CDR3 reads CASSALAGPGVETQYF. CDR3 nucleotides: TGTGCCAGCAGCGCGCTAGCGGGACCGGGAGTAGAGACCCAGTACTTC.

This clonotype was recorded at least ten times. J is TRBJ2-7 and V is TRBV7-9, with D possibly being TRBD1 (5 bases). Trimming took 4 bases from V and 4 from J, leaving 14 bases between them. CDR1 is SEHNR and CDR2 is FQNEAQ in the germline V gene (reference sequence). This CDR3 comprises 14 residues. CDR3 nucleotides: TGTGCCAGCAGCTCCCCGGCGTGGACATACGAGCAGTACTTC. Its protein product is CASSSPAWTYEQYF.

This clonotype was counted only a few times. One junction end disagrees with the germline gene, perhaps due to a read error. V and J are TRBV23-1 and TRBJ2-7; weak D call: TRBD2 (5 bases). TRBV23-1 is annotated as an ORF whose role is uncertain. This CDR3 is 9 amino acids long. In DNA form, the CDR3 reads TGCGCCAGCAGTTATCCCGGGGTTTTC. Translated, it gives CASSYPGVF.

The CDR3 bases are TGCGCCAGCAGCTTGTCCGGCAATATGAACACTGAAGCTTTCTTT. It yields the protein CASSLSGNMNTEAFF. The chain recombines TRBV5-1 with TRBJ1-1, with unresolved D. V was cut by 1 base and J by 0 bases, with 10 bases left in between. The germline V gene encodes CDR1 SGHRS and CDR2 YFSETQ. The CDR3 sequence is 15 residues long.

V and J are TRBV30 and TRBJ1-1, with D unresolved. V was clipped by 1 base and J by 10 bases, with 10 bases between them. This CDR3 comprises 11 residues. Per the germline V gene, CDR1 is GTSNPN and CDR2 is SVGIG (reference sequence). The CDR3 DNA reads TGTGCCTGGAGTGCCCCGGGTGGAGCTTTCTTT. Translated, it gives CAWSAPGGAFF.